This T cell receptor beta chain was profiled in a study of blood T cell repertoires in COVID-19. Whole-study context: Specimens from acute and convalescent COVID-19 originated in the United States, Italy and Spain.

A COVID-19 case had been met by exposed participants during the 2 weeks before study entry. Original handling: Amplification from reference gene primers served as the basis for estimated nucleated cell counts. Profiled with immunoSEQ multiplex PCR; TCRdb holds only in-frame clones, not every one. That table furnishes V, J and clone size, whereas the DNA furnished D and trimming. The sample has more than 350,000 clones; roughly 84% are singletons. Looked up from germline, CDR1 is SEHNR and CDR2 is FQNEAQ (reference sequence). V gave up 3 bases and J gave up 0 bases, with 11 bases separating them. This CDR3 contains 15 residues.

The genes are TRBV7-9 and TRBJ1-1; tentative D call: TRBD1 (6 bases). Sequencing was done on a sample of PBMCs or T cells enriched from blood (not recorded which). The source is a woman aged 18-29 years who had been exposed to COVID-19. CDR3 DNA sequence: TGTGCCAGCAGCTTGGTTGGACAGATGAACACTGAAGCTTTCTTT. Translation gives CASSLVGQMNTEAFF.